This TCR beta chain was identified during a study of response to subunit inactivated influenza vaccine. This clonotype was detected ten times or more. Per the germline V gene, CDR1 is LGHNA and CDR2 is YNFKEQ. The length of the CDR3 is 14 residues. The V end lost 3 bases, the J end lost 6 bases, and 14 bases lay between the germline ends. Via MiXCR, TCRdb re-called the RT-PCR reads, giving one row per CDR3 protein. The data contain a few hundred thousand distinct CDR3 sequences, 21% of them singletons. The rearrangement links TRBV4-2 to TRBJ1-1; D is ambiguous. The TCR was taken from a man aged 45-69 years who received an inactivated influenza vaccine. Specimen: PBMCs from blood, collected 21 months after vaccination. CDR3 sequence: CASSHTSLGAEAFF. Written as DNA, the CDR3 is TGTGCCAGCAGCCATACCTCCCTGGGCGCTGAAGCTTTCTTT.